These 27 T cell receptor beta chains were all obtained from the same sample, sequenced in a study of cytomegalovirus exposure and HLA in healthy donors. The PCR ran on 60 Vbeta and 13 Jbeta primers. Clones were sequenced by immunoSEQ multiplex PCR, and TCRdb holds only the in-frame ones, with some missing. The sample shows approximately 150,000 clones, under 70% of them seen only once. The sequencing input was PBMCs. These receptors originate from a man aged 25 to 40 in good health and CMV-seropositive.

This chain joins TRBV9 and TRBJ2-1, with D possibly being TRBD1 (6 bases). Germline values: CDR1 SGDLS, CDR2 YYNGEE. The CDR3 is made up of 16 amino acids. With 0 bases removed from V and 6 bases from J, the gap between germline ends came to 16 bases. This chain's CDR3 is CASSVGLMRQVNEQFF. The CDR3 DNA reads TGTGCCAGCAGCGTAGGTCTAATGAGACAGGTCAATGAGCAGTTCTTC.

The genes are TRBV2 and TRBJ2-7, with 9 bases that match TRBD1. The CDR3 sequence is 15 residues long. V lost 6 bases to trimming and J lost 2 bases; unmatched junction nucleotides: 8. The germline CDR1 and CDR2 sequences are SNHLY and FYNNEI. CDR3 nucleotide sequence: TGTGCCAGCAGCCAAAGGACAGGGGTGACCTACGAGCAGTACTTC. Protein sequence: CASSQRTGVTYEQYF.

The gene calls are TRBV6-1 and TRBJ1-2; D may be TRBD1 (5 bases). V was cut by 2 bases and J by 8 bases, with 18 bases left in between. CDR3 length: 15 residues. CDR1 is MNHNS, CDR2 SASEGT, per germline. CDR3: CASSEPQLWGDGYTF. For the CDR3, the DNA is TGTGCCAGCAGTGAACCGCAGCTATGGGGGGACGGCTACACCTTC.

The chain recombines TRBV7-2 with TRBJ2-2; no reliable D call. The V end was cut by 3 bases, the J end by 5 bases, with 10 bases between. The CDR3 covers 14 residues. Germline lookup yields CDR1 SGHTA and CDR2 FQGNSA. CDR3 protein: CASSLLRSTGELFF. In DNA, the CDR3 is TGTGCCAGCAGCTTGTTGAGGTCTACCGGGGAGCTGTTTTTT.

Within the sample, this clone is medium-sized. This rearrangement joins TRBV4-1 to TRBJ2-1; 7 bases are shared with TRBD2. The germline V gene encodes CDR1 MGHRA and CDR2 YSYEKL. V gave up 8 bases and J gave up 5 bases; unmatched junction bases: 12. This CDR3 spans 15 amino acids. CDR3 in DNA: TGCGCCAGCGCCCGGGAGGCGGGAACGAACAATGAGCAGTTCTTC. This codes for CASAREAGTNNEQFF.

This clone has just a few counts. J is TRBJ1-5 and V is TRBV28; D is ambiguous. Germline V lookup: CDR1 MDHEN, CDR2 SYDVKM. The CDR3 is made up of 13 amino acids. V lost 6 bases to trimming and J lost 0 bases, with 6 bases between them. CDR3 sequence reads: CASRDYSNQPQHF. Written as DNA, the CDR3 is TGTGCCAGCAGGGACTATAGCAATCAGCCCCAGCATTTT.

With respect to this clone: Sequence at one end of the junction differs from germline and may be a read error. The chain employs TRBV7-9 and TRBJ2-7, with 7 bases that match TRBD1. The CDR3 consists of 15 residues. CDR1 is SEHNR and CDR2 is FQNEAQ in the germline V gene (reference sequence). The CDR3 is CSSSSWTGTSYEQYF. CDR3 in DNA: TGTTCCAGCAGCAGTTGGACAGGAACCTCCTACGAGCAGTACTTC.

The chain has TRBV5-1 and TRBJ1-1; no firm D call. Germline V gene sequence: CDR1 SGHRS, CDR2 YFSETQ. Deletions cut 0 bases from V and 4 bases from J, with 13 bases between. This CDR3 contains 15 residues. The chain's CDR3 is CASSLGADVATEAFF. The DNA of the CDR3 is TGCGCCAGCAGCTTGGGGGCAGATGTTGCCACTGAAGCTTTCTTT. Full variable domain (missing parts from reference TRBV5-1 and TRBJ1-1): KAGVTQTPRYLIKTRGQQVTLSCSPISGHRSVSWYQQTPGQGLQFLFEYFSETQRNKGNFPGRFSGRQFSNSRSEMNVSTLELGDSALYLCASSLGADVATEAFFGQGTRLTVV.

The DNA of the CDR3 is TGTGCCATCACCCAGACAACCGAGAACTATGGCTACACCTTC. Translated: CAITQTTENYGYTF. This chain links TRBV10-3 with TRBJ1-2; D is uncertain. Between the trimmed V and J ends, which lost 7 bases and 2 bases, there was a span of 14 bases. Looked up from germline, CDR1 is ENHRY and CDR2 is SYGVKD. The length of the CDR3 is 14 residues.

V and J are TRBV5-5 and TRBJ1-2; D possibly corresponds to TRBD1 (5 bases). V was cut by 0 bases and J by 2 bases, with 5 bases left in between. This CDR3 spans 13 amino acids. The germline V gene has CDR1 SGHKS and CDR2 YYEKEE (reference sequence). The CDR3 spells CASSLGQNYGYTF. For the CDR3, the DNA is TGTGCCAGCAGCTTGGGACAGAACTATGGCTACACCTTC.

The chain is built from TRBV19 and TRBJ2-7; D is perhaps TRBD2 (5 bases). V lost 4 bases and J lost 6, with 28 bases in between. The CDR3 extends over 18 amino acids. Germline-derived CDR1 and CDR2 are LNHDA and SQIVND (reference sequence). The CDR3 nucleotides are TGTGCCAGTAGTAGACCACTAGAGCTGGGGTTCAGTATTTCCGAGCAGTACTTC. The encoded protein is CASSRPLELGFSISEQYF.

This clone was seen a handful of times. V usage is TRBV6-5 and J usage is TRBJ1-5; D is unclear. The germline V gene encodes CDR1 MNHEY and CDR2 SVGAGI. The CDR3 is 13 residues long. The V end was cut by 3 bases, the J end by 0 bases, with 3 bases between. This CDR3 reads CASSYSSNQPQHF. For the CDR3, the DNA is TGTGCCAGCAGTTATAGTAGCAATCAGCCCCAGCATTTT.

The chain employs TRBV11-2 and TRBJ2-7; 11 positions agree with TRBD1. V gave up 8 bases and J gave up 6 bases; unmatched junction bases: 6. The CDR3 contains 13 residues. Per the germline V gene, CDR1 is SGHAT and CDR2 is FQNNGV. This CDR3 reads CASGPGQGGEQYF. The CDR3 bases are TGTGCCAGCGGACCGGGACAGGGGGGCGAGCAGTACTTC.

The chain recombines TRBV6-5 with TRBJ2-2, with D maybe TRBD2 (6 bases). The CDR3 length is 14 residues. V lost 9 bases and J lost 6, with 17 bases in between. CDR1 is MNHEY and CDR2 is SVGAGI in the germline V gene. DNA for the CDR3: TGTGCCAGTAAGGAGGGCGATATTTCCGGGGAGCTGTTTTTT. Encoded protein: CASKEGDISGELFF.

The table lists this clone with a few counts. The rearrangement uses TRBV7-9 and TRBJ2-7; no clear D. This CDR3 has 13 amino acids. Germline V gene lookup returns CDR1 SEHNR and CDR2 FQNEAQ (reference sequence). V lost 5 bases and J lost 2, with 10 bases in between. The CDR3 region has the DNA TGTGCCAGCAGCGCAGATTATACCTACGAGCAGTACTTC. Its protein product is CASSADYTYEQYF.

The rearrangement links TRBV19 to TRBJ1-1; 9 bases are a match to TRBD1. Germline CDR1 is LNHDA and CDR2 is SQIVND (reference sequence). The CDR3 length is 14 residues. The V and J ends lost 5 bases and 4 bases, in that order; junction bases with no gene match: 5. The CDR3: CASSPTGGSTEAFF. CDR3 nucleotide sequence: TGTGCCAGTAGTCCCACAGGGGGCTCCACTGAAGCTTTCTTT.

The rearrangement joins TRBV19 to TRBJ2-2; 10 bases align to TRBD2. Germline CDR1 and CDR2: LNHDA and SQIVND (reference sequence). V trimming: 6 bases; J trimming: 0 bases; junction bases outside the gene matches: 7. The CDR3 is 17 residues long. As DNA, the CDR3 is TGTGCCAGTAGCACAAAAGCGGGAGGGACGAACACCGGGGAGCTGTTTTTT. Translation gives CASSTKAGGTNTGELFF. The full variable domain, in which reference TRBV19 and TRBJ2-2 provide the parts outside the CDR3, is DGGITQSPKYLFRKEGQNVTLSCEQNLNHDAMYWYRQDPGQGLRLIYYSQIVNDFQKGDIAEGYSVSREKKESFPLTVTSAQKNPTAFYLCASSTKAGGTNTGELFFGEGSRLTVL.

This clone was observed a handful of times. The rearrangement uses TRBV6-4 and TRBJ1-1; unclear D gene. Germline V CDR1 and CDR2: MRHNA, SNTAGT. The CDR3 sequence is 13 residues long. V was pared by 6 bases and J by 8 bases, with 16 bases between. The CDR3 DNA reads TGTGCCAGCAGCCCCCGCGGTCGACGCGAAGCTTTCTTT. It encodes CASSPRGRREAFF.

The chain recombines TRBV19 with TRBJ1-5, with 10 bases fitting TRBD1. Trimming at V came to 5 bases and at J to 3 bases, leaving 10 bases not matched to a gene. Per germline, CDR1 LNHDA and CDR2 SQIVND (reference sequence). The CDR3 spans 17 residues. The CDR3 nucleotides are TGTGCCAGTAGTGGACGGGACAGGGGTATCGACAATCAGCCCCAGCATTTT. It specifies CASSGRDRGIDNQPQHF. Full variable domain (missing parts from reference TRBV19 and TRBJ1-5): DGGITQSPKYLFRKEGQNVTLSCEQNLNHDAMYWYRQDPGQGLRLIYYSQIVNDFQKGDIAEGYSVSREKKESFPLTVTSAQKNPTAFYLCASSGRDRGIDNQPQHFGDGTRLSIL.

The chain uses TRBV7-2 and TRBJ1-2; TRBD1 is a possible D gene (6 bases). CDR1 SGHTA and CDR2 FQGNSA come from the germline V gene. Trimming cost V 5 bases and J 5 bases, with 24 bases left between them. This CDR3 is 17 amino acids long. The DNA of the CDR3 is TGTGCCAGCAGCCCCCAATCTGGGGGCCCCGGTGGTTATGGCTACACCTTC. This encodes CASSPQSGGPGGYGYTF.

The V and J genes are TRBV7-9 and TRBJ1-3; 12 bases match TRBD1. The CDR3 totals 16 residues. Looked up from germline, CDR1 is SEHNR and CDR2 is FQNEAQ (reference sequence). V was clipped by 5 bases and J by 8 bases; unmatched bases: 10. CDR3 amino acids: CASSPVRDRGQDTIYF. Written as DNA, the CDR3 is TGTGCCAGCAGCCCCGTCCGGGACAGGGGGCAGGACACCATATATTTT.

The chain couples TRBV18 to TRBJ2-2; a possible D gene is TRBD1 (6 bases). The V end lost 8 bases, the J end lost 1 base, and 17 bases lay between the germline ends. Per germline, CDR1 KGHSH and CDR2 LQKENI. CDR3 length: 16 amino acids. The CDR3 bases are TGTGCCAGCAAACAAGGACAGCTTCTGAACACCGGGGAGCTGTTTTTT. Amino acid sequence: CASKQGQLLNTGELFF.

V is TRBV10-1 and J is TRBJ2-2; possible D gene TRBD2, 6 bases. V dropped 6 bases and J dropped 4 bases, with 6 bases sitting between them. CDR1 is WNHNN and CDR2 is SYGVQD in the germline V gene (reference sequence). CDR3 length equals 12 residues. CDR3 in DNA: TGCGCCAGCAGGGGAGGCACCGGGGAGCTGTTTTTT. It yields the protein CASRGGTGELFF.

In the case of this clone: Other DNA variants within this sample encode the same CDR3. DNA of the CDR3: TGTGCCTGGACACCGGGACTAGCGGGAACGGGGGCCGGGGAGCTGTTTTTT. This codes for CAWTPGLAGTGAGELFF. The chain recombines TRBV30 with TRBJ2-2; 13 nucleotides match TRBD2. Germline CDR1 is GTSNPN and CDR2 is SVGIG (reference sequence). V trimming: 4 bases; J trimming: 6 bases; junction bases outside the gene matches: 11. The length of the CDR3 is 17 residues.

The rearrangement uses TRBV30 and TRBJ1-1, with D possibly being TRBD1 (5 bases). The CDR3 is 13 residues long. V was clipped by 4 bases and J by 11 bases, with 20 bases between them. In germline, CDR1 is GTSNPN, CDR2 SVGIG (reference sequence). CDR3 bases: TGTGCCTGGATTTCCTGGGCAGGGAAGTGGGCTTTCTTT. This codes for CAWISWAGKWAFF.

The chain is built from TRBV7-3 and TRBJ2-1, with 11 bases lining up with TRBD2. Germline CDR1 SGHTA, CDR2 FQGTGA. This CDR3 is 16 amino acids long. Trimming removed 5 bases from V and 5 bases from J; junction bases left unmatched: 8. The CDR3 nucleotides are TGTGCCAGCAGCCAAACCGGGACTAGCGGCAACAATGAGCAGTTCTTC. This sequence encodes CASSQTGTSGNNEQFF.

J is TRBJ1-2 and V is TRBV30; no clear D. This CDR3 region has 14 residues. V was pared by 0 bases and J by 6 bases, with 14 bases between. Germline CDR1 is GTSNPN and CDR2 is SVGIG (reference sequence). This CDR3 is CAWSVSQIGNGYTF. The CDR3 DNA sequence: TGTGCCTGGAGTGTAAGTCAGATTGGTAATGGCTACACCTTC.